This T cell receptor beta chain was recovered during a study of T cells in Graves' hyperthyroidism and ophthalmopathy. This clonotype has ten or more counts. RNA transcripts gave rise to amplified TCR beta CDR3 regions. First-round RT-PCR targeting the TCR CDR3 was performed with the HTBI primer set. MiXCR was run by TCRdb on the multiplex PCR reads, yielding one entry per CDR3 protein. The table includes hundreds of thousands of distinct CDR3 sequences, about 25% detected once. The length of the CDR3 is 13 residues. Germline V gene sequence: CDR1 LNHDA, CDR2 SQIVND (reference sequence). Trimming pared 5 bases from V and 5 bases from J, leaving 12 bases between.

The sequence was obtained from a woman between 40 and 50 years old with Graves' ophthalmopathy. Sequenced material: blood. The genes are TRBV19 and TRBJ2-5; no clear D gene. The CDR3 DNA reads TGTGCCAGTAGTGGCCGTGGTGGGGAGACCCAGTACTTC. This codes for CASSGRGGETQYF.